This entry lists 24 T cell receptor beta chains sequenced from one sample in a study of control samples from healthy donors and cancer patients. Method: immunoSEQ multiplex PCR; TCRdb's copy keeps in-frame clones and lacks some. The sample contains approximately 150,000 clones, roughly 93% of which appear only once. Source material: blood. These receptors were obtained from a man younger than 35 in good health.

The chain employs TRBV7-6 and TRBJ1-2, with D maybe TRBD1 (5 bases). Between the trimmed V and J ends, which lost 0 bases and 8 bases, there was a span of 16 bases. The V gene's germline CDR1 is SGHVS and CDR2 FNYEAQ. This CDR3 region has 15 residues. DNA of the CDR3: TGTGCCAGCAGCTTAGCGATTGAAGGGGCCGGAGGCTACACCTTC. It specifies CASSLAIEGAGGYTF.

As for this clone: This sample includes further DNA sequences coding for the same CDR3. The gene calls are TRBV4-3 and TRBJ2-7; a possible D gene is TRBD1 (6 bases). The CDR3 sequence is 15 residues long. The V end lost 0 bases, the J end lost 2 bases, and 11 bases lay between the germline ends. Per the germline V gene, CDR1 is LGHNA and CDR2 is YSLEER. CDR3 DNA: TGCGCCAGCAGCCAAGACCCACAGGGCGCCTACGAGCAGTACTTC. Translating gives CASSQDPQGAYEQYF.

The chain employs TRBV4-1 and TRBJ2-1, with D possibly matching TRBD2 (5 bases). The length of the CDR3 is 15 residues. The V end was cut by 2 bases, the J end by 2 bases, with 10 bases between. Germline lookup yields CDR1 MGHRA and CDR2 YSYEKL. CDR3 nucleotides: TGCGCCAGCAGCCAACTCGGACTCACCTACAATGAGCAGTTCTTC. As protein: CASSQLGLTYNEQFF.

J is TRBJ2-2 and V is TRBV6-5; 8 positions match TRBD1. Germline CDR1 is MNHEY and CDR2 is SVGAGI. Trimming cost V 6 bases and J 5 bases; bases outside gene matches: 5. This CDR3 comprises 14 residues. CDR3 coding DNA: TGTGCCAGCAGAGGACAGGGTTCGACCGGGGAGCTGTTTTTT. Residues: CASRGQGSTGELFF.

This clone was counted a few times. The CDR3: CASSTDRAGWGYTF. In DNA form, the CDR3 reads TGTGCCAGCAGTACCGACAGGGCCGGCTGGGGCTACACCTTC. The chain couples TRBV6-5 to TRBJ1-2; TRBD1 aligns across 7 bases. V was clipped by 5 bases and J by 8 bases; unmatched bases: 11. CDR3 length: 14 amino acids. Germline assignment: CDR1 MNHEY and CDR2 SVGAGI.

The V and J genes are TRBV2 and TRBJ1-1; no definite D call. CDR3 length equals 14 residues. V lost 6 bases, J lost 9 bases, and 20 bases lay in between. The germline gives CDR1 SNHLY, CDR2 FYNNEI. CDR3 bases: TGTGCCAGCAGAATTGGTAGTCCACTCAATAAAGCTTTCTTT. The encoded protein is CASRIGSPLNKAFF.

The chain uses TRBV4-3 and TRBJ2-7, with D tentatively TRBD1 (5 bases). This CDR3 is built from 15 residues. Germline loops: CDR1 LGHNA, CDR2 YSLEER. Deletions cut 0 bases from V and 2 bases from J, with 11 bases between. The CDR3 DNA reads as TGCGCCAGCAGCCAAGATTGGCAGGGTGCCTACGAGCAGTACTTC. It is translated as CASSQDWQGAYEQYF.

In nucleotides, the CDR3 is TGTGCCACCTCCCGCTCCAGGAACTATGGCTACACCTTC. This codes for CATSRSRNYGYTF. The V and J genes are TRBV19 and TRBJ1-2; unclear D gene. From germline, CDR1 is LNHDA and CDR2 SQIVND (reference sequence). V was shortened by 10 bases and J by 2 bases, with 14 bases between the two germline ends. The CDR3 extends over 13 amino acids.

The CDR3 here is CSVALETEAFF. Here the CDR3 DNA reads TGCAGCGTTGCTTTGGAAACTGAAGCTTTCTTT. V and J are TRBV29-1 and TRBJ1-1; D remains ambiguous. V lost 4 bases and J 5 bases, leaving 8 bases between the germline ends. From germline, CDR1 is SQVTM and CDR2 ANQGSEA. The CDR3 sequence is 11 residues long.

The chain has TRBV7-3 and TRBJ1-2, with 7 bases aligning to TRBD1. After removal of 4 bases from V and 6 bases from J, the junction contained 8 bases not matched to a gene. The germline V gene encodes CDR1 SGHTA and CDR2 FQGTGA. This CDR3 has 14 residues. The CDR3 DNA reads as TGTGCCAGCAGCTCTACAGGGGATAGGGATGGCTACACCTTC. Translating it yields CASSSTGDRDGYTF.

The V call is TRBV7-9, the J call TRBJ1-2; D not certain. The germline CDR1 and CDR2 sequences are SEHNR and FQNEAQ (reference sequence). The CDR3 consists of 14 residues. Between the trimmed V and J ends, which lost 2 bases and 6 bases, there was a span of 13 bases. Written as DNA, the CDR3 is TGTGCCAGCAGCTTAAGGGATGTGGTTGATGGCTACACCTTC. It codes for CASSLRDVVDGYTF. Combining the CDR3 with reference TRBV7-9 and TRBJ1-2 gives the whole variable domain DTGVSQNPRHKITKRGQNVTFRCDPISEHNRLYWYRQTLGQGPEFLTYFQNEAQLEKSRLLSDRFSAERPKGSFSTLEIQRTEQGDSAMYLCASSLRDVVDGYTFGSGTRLTVV.

This clone was seen once. The CDR3 protein is CASSRGHETYGELFF. Here the CDR3 DNA reads TGTGCCAGCAGCCGAGGACACGAAACTTACGGGGAGCTGTTTTTT. V is TRBV7-9 and J is TRBJ2-2, with TRBD1 as a possible D gene (5 bases). V was clipped by 5 bases and J by 7 bases, with 17 bases between them. CDR1 SEHNR and CDR2 FQNEAQ come from the germline V gene (reference sequence). The CDR3 has 15 amino acids.

The rearrangement uses TRBV7-2 and TRBJ2-7; D is ambiguous. This CDR3 has 15 residues. Germline CDR1 and CDR2: SGHTA and FQGNSA. Trimming removed 6 bases at V and 5 bases at J, with 20 bases between. The CDR3 region is CASSFGRQGVHEQYF. The CDR3 DNA reads as TGTGCCAGCAGTTTTGGACGGCAAGGCGTCCACGAGCAGTACTTC.

The chain uses TRBV19 and TRBJ1-4, with TRBD1 identical over 7 bases. This CDR3 is 14 amino acids long. Germline V lookup: CDR1 LNHDA, CDR2 SQIVND (reference sequence). The V gene end was trimmed by 6 bases and the J gene end by 8 bases; junction bases not matched to a gene: 9. In DNA, the CDR3 is TGTGCCAGTAGCCCCACAGGGGTGGGAGAAAAACTGTTTTTT. Its protein is CASSPTGVGEKLFF.

About this clone: The junction does not match germline at one end; this may be a read error. The chain carries TRBV7-7 and TRBJ2-2, with TRBD1 identical over 10 bases. The CDR3 is 17 amino acids. Per germline, CDR1 SSHAT and CDR2 FNYEAQ (reference sequence). CDR3 DNA: TGTGCTAGCAGCTTAGACCCGGGACAGGGGACTTCCGGGGAGCTGTTTTTT. Amino acid sequence: CASSLDPGQGTSGELFF.

The V call is TRBV27, the J call TRBJ1-1, with 8 bases that match TRBD1. V shed 5 bases and J 0 bases; nucleotides not matched to a gene: 5. CDR1 and CDR2 from the germline V gene are MNHEY and SMNVEV (reference sequence). The CDR3 totals 15 residues. CDR3 bases: TGTGCCAGCAGTCTGCGGACAGGGATGAACACTGAAGCTTTCTTT. It codes for CASSLRTGMNTEAFF.

A single count supports this clone. The chain employs TRBV12-5 and TRBJ2-3, with TRBD2 matching 8 bases. This CDR3 comprises 13 residues. The V gene's germline CDR1 is LGHNT and CDR2 FRNRAP. The trim removed 2 bases at V and 8 bases at J, leaving 3 bases unmatched. CDR3 sequence (DNA): TGTGCTAGTGGTTTGTACCGGGGGGGTACGCAGTATTTT. Translation gives CASGLYRGGTQYF.

This clone occurred once. The chain employs TRBV20-1 and TRBJ1-2; D call uncertain. V lost 5 bases, J lost 5 bases, and 9 bases lay in between. The CDR3 contains 11 residues. The germline V gene has CDR1 DFQATT and CDR2 SNEGSKA (reference sequence). CDR3 nucleotides: TGCAGTGCTGGAGCCTCATATGGCTACACCTTC. Translation: CSAGASYGYTF.

The rearrangement joins TRBV28 to TRBJ2-1, with 10 bases aligning to TRBD2. The CDR3 sequence is 18 residues long. The germline V gene has CDR1 MDHEN and CDR2 SYDVKM. V dropped 2 bases and J dropped 4; count of bases not matched to a gene: 11. The CDR3 protein is CASSLPRSSGSRYNEQFF. In nucleotides, the CDR3 is TGTGCCAGCAGTTTACCCCGTTCTAGCGGGAGTAGATACAATGAGCAGTTCTTC.

The CDR3 spells CASSLVGTAYEQYF. For the CDR3, the DNA is TGTGCCAGCAGCTTGGTCGGGACGGCATACGAGCAGTACTTC. J is TRBJ2-7 and V is TRBV7-9; D is tentatively TRBD1 or TRBD2 (5 bases each). Trimming removed 3 bases from V and 4 bases from J, with 13 bases in between. This CDR3 region has 14 residues. In germline, CDR1 is SEHNR, CDR2 FQNEAQ (reference sequence).

The V call is TRBV7-9, the J call TRBJ2-3; 10 bases align to TRBD2. Germline V gives CDR1 SEHNR, CDR2 FQNEAQ (reference sequence). CDR3 length: 15 residues. V lost 3 bases to trimming and J lost 6 bases; unmatched junction nucleotides: 6. The CDR3, as DNA: TGTGCCAGCAGCTTTTCCCAGCGGGAGGGCGATACGCAGTATTTT. Protein product: CASSFSQREGDTQYF. The variable domain in full, with the rest retrieved from reference TRBV7-9 and TRBJ2-3, is DTGVSQNPRHKITKRGQNVTFRCDPISEHNRLYWYRQTLGQGPEFLTYFQNEAQLEKSRLLSDRFSAERPKGSFSTLEIQRTEQGDSAMYLCASSFSQREGDTQYFGPGTRLTVL.

This chain uses TRBV28 with TRBJ1-2, with 7 bases lining up with TRBD1. Germline V gene data show CDR1 as MDHEN and CDR2 as SYDVKM. Losses at the gene ends were 6 bases for V and 7 bases for J; bases not matched to a gene: 14. CDR3 length: 15 amino acids. The CDR3 region is CASRADREVGTGYTF. In nucleotides, the CDR3 is TGTGCCAGCAGAGCTGACAGGGAGGTAGGGACTGGCTACACCTTC.

The chain has TRBV12-5 and TRBJ1-3; possible D gene TRBD1, 5 bases. The V gene lost 0 bases and the J gene lost 0 bases, with 12 bases spanning the gap. The CDR3 consists of 17 residues. CDR1 and CDR2 (germline): LGHNT, FRNRAP. The CDR3 DNA follows: TGTGCTAGTGGTTTGGTACGATCAGGGAGCTCTGGAAACACCATATATTTT. This gives the protein CASGLVRSGSSGNTIYF.

The chain is built from TRBV10-3 and TRBJ1-1; D is unclear. CDR1 and CDR2 (germline): ENHRY, SYGVKD. There are 14 residues in the CDR3. V lost 4 bases to trimming and J lost 2 bases, with 11 bases between them. CDR3 amino acids: CAISAHGQNTEAFF. CDR3 DNA sequence: TGTGCCATCAGTGCCCACGGCCAAAACACTGAAGCTTTCTTT.